Listed below are T cell receptor beta chains from one sample, sequenced in a study of CD8+ T cells in alopecia areata. The method was immunoSEQ multiplex PCR; TCRdb's version includes in-frame clones alone and lacks a portion of them. The sample has 95,000 to 100,000 clones, 61% seen once. The sequenced sample was CD8+ T cells sorted from blood, obtained at week 4, from a patient treated with tofacitinib. These TCRs come from a human donor with alopecia areata. CDR3s include the opening cysteine and the closing phenylalanine or tryptophan. A D gene is named only where the DNA matches it firmly. Only part of the rows carry a size: once, few, many, or a class if the clone is expanded.

CDR3 DNA,CDR3 protein,CDR3 length,D gene,J gene,clone size,V gene
TGCAGCGTTGTCGGGGCTTACACTGAAGCTTTCTTT,CSVVGAYTEAFF,12,-,TRBJ1-1,few,TRBV29-1
TGTGCTAGTGGTGATGATAAAGAGACCCAGTACTTC,CASGDDKETQYF,12,-,TRBJ2-5,few,TRBV12-5
TGTGCCAGCAGCCCCGGAGGAGACTATGGCTACACCTTC,CASSPGGDYGYTF,13,-,TRBJ1-2,once,TRBV7-9
TGTGCCAGCAGTCCAGGGACTAGCGGGGTCAACGAGCAGTACTTC,CASSPGTSGVNEQYF,15,TRBD2,TRBJ2-7,-,TRBV27
TGTGCCAGCAGCTTGGGGACAGGGGGCCCCGACGGAGAGACCCAGTACTTC,CASSLGTGGPDGETQYF,17,TRBD1,TRBJ2-5,-,TRBV5-4
TGTGCCAGCAGCTTTGGGGGAAACACTGAAGCTTTCTTT,CASSFGGNTEAFF,13,-,TRBJ1-1,-,TRBV7-9
TGTGCCAGCAGCTACAGGGGTCTGTACGAGCAGTACTTC,CASSYRGLYEQYF,13,TRBD1,TRBJ2-7,once,TRBV28
TGTGCCAGCAGTTACTCGATTTCCAGGACGTATGGCTACACCTTC,CASSYSISRTYGYTF,15,-,TRBJ1-2,-,TRBV6-5
TGTGCCTGGAGTCACCACACCGGGATTGTATACGAGCAGTACTTC,CAWSHHTGIVYEQYF,15,-,TRBJ2-7,once,TRBV30
TGCGCCAGCAGCAGTCAGGGACACTACGAGCAGTACTTC,CASSSQGHYEQYF,13,-,TRBJ2-7,-,TRBV4-1
TGTGCCAGCAGTTTATGGGGAGGGGAAACTGAAGCTTTCTTT,CASSLWGGETEAFF,14,-,TRBJ1-1,few,TRBV27
TGCGCCAGCAGCCAAGATTGGCAGAGGGGGGACAATGAGCAGTTCTTC,CASSQDWQRGDNEQFF,16,-,TRBJ2-1,-,TRBV4-3
TGTGCCAGCTCACGCTCCGACGGGGAAGAGACCCAGTACTTC,CASSRSDGEETQYF,14,-,TRBJ2-5,-,TRBV18
TGTGCCAGCAGGTCGGTGGGCAGGATTGGCTCTGGGGCCAACGTCCTGACTTTC,CASRSVGRIGSGANVLTF,18,-,TRBJ2-6,once,TRBV7-9
TGTGCCAGCAGCTCGTTAGTCGGGGCCAACGTCCTGACTTTC,CASSSLVGANVLTF,14,-,TRBJ2-6,-,TRBV7-2
TGCAGCGTTCTTGAAGCGGGATTTCAAGAGACCCAGTACTTC,CSVLEAGFQETQYF,14,TRBD2,TRBJ2-5,-,TRBV29-1
TGTGCCAGCAGCGCCACGGGACTAGCGGAATACTCCTACGAGCAGTACTTC,CASSATGLAEYSYEQYF,17,TRBD2,TRBJ2-7,-,TRBV9
TGTGCCAGCAGTGGACAGGGCGGTAATTCACCCCTCCACTTT,CASSGQGGNSPLHF,14,TRBD1,TRBJ1-6,few,TRBV25-1
TGTGCCAGCAGCTTGGGGCTCGGAAACACCATATATTTT,CASSLGLGNTIYF,13,-,TRBJ1-3,few,TRBV7-9
TGTGCCTGGAGTATTACAGGAAGGGCTTCCTACAATGAGCAGTTCTTC,CAWSITGRASYNEQFF,16,-,TRBJ2-1,-,TRBV30
TGTGCCAGCAGTTTTAGCGGGAGTTCAGATACGCAGTATTTT,CASSFSGSSDTQYF,14,TRBD2,TRBJ2-3,-,TRBV28
TGTGCCACCAGCAGAGCGGCACAGGTCGGTTTTCAGCCCCAGCATTTT,CATSRAAQVGFQPQHF,16,-,TRBJ1-5,few,TRBV15
TGTGCCAGCAGCGCAGGGACAGGGCCGATGAACACTGAAGCTTTCTTT,CASSAGTGPMNTEAFF,16,TRBD1,TRBJ1-1,-,TRBV9
TGCAGCGTTGGGTCAGGGGTAATGAACACCGGGGAGCTGTTTTTT,CSVGSGVMNTGELFF,15,-,TRBJ2-2,-,TRBV29-1
TGTGCCAGCAGGTACCGGAGGAGCACAGATACGCAGTATTTT,CASRYRRSTDTQYF,14,-,TRBJ2-3,-,TRBV6-5
TGTGCCAGCAGTCTCCTCTCGGAGACCCAGTACTTC,CASSLLSETQYF,12,-,TRBJ2-5,-,TRBV27